The rows below give T cell receptor beta chains drawn from one sample of a study of CD8 T cells in ankylosing spondylitis. Via MiXCR, TCRdb re-called the 5' RACE reads, giving one row per CDR3 protein. The data contain about 310,000 distinct CDR3 sequences, 20% of them singletons. Sequencing was performed on blood, either unsorted or a sorted T cell fraction (not recorded which). These receptors all stem from a female donor with ankylosing spondylitis or in good health (not recorded which). Both conserved end residues are part of each CDR3. Fields, in order: clone size, J gene, D gene, V gene, CDR3 DNA, CDR3 protein. D genes are given only for firm matches. Part of the rows lack a size; the others show once, few, many or a class for expanded clones.

>-|TRBJ1-1|-|TRBV28
TGTGCCAGCAGCGCGGGACCTCATGAAGCTTTCTTT
CASSAGPHEAFF
>few|TRBJ2-1|TRBD2|TRBV7-8
TGTGCCAGCCTAAACGGGGGGACCTCGTACAATGAGCAGTTCTTC
CASLNGGTSYNEQFF
>once|TRBJ2-5|TRBD2|TRBV20-1
TGCAGTGCAGCTAGACTAGCGGGGCTCCAAGAGACCCAGTACTTC
CSAARLAGLQETQYF
>few|TRBJ1-4|-|TRBV21-1
TGTGCCAGCAGTGGACAGGGAACTAATGAAAAACTGTTTTTT
CASSGQGTNEKLFF
>-|TRBJ2-1|TRBD2|TRBV7-9
TGTGCCAGCATCTCTGCGGGAGACCCGAACAATGAGCAGTTCTTC
CASISAGDPNNEQFF
>-|TRBJ1-4|-|TRBV4-3
TGCGCCAGCAGCCAAGATTGGGGGGTTAGCGAAAAACTGTTTTTT
CASSQDWGVSEKLFF
>many|TRBJ1-2|-|TRBV20-1
TGCAGTGCTAGGGCGCCCAGGGGCCTCTATGGCTACACCTTC
CSARAPRGLYGYTF
>many|TRBJ1-2|-|TRBV20-1
TGCAGTGCTAGAGATTACAGAAACTATGGCTACACCTTC
CSARDYRNYGYTF
>many|TRBJ2-1|-|TRBV4-1
TGCGCCAGCAGCCTCCAGGGGGGCCGACTAGTTAGGAGTTACAATGAGCAGTTCTTC
CASSLQGGRLVRSYNEQFF
>-|TRBJ2-7|TRBD2|TRBV11-2
TGTGCCAGCAGCTTAGGGCCGGGAGGCCCACCGTCCTACGAGCAGTACTTC
CASSLGPGGPPSYEQYF
>few|TRBJ2-7|TRBD2|TRBV11-2
TGTGCCAGCAGCTTAAGGACTAGCGGGAGTAAGTCCTCCTACGAGCAGTACTTC
CASSLRTSGSKSSYEQYF
>-|TRBJ2-3|-|TRBV5-8
TGTGCCAGCAGCCCAACCGGAGGGGGAAGGGATACGCAGTATTTT
CASSPTGGGRDTQYF
>many|TRBJ1-2|-|TRBV28
TGTGCCAGCAGTTTAAGGGACTATGGCTACACCTTC
CASSLRDYGYTF
>-|TRBJ2-7|TRBD1|TRBV12-3/TRBV12-4
TGTGCCAGCAGTTTTCACAGGGGGCTGGGAGAGCAGTACTTC
CASSFHRGLGEQYF
>few|TRBJ1-2|-|TRBV29-1
TGCAGCGTTCCCCTGGGGGGATACTATGGCTACACCTTC
CSVPLGGYYGYTF
>many|TRBJ2-1|TRBD2|TRBV9
TGTGCCAGCAGCGTAGTGGCTAGCGGGAGTTACAATGAGCAGTTCTTC
CASSVVASGSYNEQFF
>few|TRBJ1-1|-|TRBV11-2
TGTGCCAGCAGCTTATCCCCTGTTGTGTTGGCTGAAGCTTTCTTT
CASSLSPVVLAEAFF
>few|TRBJ2-1|TRBD2|TRBV10-3
TGTGCCATCCTCAGACTAGCTGGCAATGAGCAGTTCTTC
CAILRLAGNEQFF
>-|TRBJ1-2|-|TRBV10-3
TGTGCCACCTCGCCGGGAGGATATGGCTACACCTTC
CATSPGGYGYTF
>-|TRBJ2-7|-|TRBV11-2
TGTGCCAGCAGCTTAGAGGGCGCCACCTACGAGCAGTACTTC
CASSLEGATYEQYF
>few|TRBJ2-7|TRBD1|TRBV29-1
TGCAGCGTTGGACAGGGAAGTACCGAGCAGTACTTC
CSVGQGSTEQYF
>-|TRBJ2-1|-|TRBV7-2
TGTGCCAGCAGCCCCATAGCGGCCTCCTACAATGAGCAGTTCTTC
CASSPIAASYNEQFF
>few|TRBJ2-1|-|TRBV27
TGTGCCAGCACTAGGGGACCCCCCCGCGCCAATGAGCAGTTCTTC
CASTRGPPRANEQFF
>few|TRBJ2-5|-|TRBV7-2
TGTGCCAGCACCTCCCAAGAGAAGACCCAGTACTTC
CASTSQEKTQYF
>-|TRBJ2-5|TRBD2|TRBV15
TGTGCCACCAGCAGAGAGCTAGCGGGAGGAGGAGAGACCCAGTACTTC
CATSRELAGGGETQYF
>few|TRBJ2-3|TRBD2|TRBV6-2/TRBV6-3
TGTGCCAGCAGGTCTAGCGGGATGAGCACAGATACGCAGTATTTT
CASRSSGMSTDTQYF
>-|TRBJ2-1|TRBD2|TRBV11-2
TGTGCCAGCAGCTTAGAAGTAGCGGGAGTAGGTAATGAGCAGTTCTTC
CASSLEVAGVGNEQFF